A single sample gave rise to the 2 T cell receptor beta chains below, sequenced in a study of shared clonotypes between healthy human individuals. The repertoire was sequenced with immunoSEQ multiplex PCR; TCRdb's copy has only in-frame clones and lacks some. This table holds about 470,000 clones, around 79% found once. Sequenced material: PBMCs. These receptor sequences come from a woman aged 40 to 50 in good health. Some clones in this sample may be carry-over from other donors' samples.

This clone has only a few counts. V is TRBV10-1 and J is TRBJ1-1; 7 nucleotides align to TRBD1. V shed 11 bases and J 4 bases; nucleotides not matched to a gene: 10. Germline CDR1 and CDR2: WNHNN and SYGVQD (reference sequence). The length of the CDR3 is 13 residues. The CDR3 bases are TGCGCCCGTTCCCCGGGACAGCCCACTGAAGCTTTCTTT. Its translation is CARSPGQPTEAFF.

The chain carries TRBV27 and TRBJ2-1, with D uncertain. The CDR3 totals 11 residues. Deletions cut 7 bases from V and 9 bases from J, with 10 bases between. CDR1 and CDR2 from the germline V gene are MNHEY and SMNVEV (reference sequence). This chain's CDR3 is CASTLGPEQFF. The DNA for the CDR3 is TGTGCCAGCACCTTAGGACCTGAGCAGTTCTTC.